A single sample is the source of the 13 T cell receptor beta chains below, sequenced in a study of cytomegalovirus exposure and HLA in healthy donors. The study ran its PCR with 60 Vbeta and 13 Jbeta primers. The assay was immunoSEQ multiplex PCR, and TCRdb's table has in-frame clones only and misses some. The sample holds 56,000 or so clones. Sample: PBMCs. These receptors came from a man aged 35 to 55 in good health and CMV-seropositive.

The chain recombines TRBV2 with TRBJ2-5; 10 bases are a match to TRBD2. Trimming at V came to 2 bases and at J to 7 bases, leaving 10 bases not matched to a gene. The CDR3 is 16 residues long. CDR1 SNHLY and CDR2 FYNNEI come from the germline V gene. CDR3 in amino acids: CASSERRLAGAMTQYF. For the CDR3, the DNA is TGTGCCAGCAGTGAACGTCGGCTAGCGGGGGCAATGACCCAGTACTTC.

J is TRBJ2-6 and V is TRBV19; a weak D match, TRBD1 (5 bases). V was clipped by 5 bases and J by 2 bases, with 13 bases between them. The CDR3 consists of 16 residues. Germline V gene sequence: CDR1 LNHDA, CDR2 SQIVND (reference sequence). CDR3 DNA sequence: TGTGCCAGTAGTCTGACTCAGGGTACTGGGGCCAACGTCCTGACTTTC. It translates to CASSLTQGTGANVLTF. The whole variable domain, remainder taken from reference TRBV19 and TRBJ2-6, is DGGITQSPKYLFRKEGQNVTLSCEQNLNHDAMYWYRQDPGQGLRLIYYSQIVNDFQKGDIAEGYSVSREKKESFPLTVTSAQKNPTAFYLCASSLTQGTGANVLTFGAGSRLTVL.

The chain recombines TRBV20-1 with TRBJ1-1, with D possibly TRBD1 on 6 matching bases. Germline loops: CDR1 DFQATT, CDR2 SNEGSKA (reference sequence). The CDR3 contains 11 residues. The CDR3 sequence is CTGGRGAEAFF. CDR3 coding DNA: TGCACGGGGGGGCGCGGTGCTGAAGCTTTCTTT.

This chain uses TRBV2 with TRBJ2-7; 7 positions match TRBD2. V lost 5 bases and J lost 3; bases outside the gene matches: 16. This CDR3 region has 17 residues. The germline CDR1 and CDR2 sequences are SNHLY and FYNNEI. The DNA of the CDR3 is TGTGCCAGCAGTCGTAGCAGGGAGAGGACTAGGCTCTACGAGCAGTACTTC. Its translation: CASSRSRERTRLYEQYF.

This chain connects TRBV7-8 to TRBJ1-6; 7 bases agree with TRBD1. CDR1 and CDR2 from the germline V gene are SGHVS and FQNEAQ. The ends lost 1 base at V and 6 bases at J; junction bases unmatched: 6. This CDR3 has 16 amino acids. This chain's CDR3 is CASSLEQGRFNSPLHF. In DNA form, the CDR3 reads TGTGCCAGCAGCTTAGAACAGGGGAGGTTTAATTCACCCCTCCACTTT.

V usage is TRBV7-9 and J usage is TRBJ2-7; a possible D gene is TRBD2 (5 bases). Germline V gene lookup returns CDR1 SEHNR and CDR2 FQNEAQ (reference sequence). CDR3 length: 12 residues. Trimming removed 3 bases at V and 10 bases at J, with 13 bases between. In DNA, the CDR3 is TGTGCCAGCAGCTTGGGCCAGAGCGGACAGTACTTC. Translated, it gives CASSLGQSGQYF.

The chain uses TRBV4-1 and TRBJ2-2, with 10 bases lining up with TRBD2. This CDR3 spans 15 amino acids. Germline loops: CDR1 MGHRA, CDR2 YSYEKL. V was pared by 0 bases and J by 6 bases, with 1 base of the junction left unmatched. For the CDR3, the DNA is TGCGCCAGCAGCCAAGAGGGACTAGCGTCCGGGGAGCTGTTTTTT. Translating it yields CASSQEGLASGELFF.

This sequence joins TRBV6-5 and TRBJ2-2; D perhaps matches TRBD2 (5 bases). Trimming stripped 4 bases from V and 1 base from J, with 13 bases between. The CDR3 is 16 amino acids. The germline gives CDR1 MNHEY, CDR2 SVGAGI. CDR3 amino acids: CASSFASGLNTGELFF. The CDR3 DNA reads TGTGCCAGCAGTTTCGCCTCGGGGTTGAACACCGGGGAGCTGTTTTTT.

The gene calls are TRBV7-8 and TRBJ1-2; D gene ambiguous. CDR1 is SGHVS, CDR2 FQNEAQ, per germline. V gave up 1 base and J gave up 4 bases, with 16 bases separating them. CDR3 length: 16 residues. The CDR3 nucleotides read TGTGCCAGCAGCTTAGGGGGAGGGTCCAACACCTATGGCTACACCTTC. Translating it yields CASSLGGGSNTYGYTF.

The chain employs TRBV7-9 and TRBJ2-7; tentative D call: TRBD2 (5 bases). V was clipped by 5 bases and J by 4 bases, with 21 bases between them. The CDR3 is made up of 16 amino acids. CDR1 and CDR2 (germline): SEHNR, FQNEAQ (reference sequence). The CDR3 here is CASSPAGAGLPYEQYF. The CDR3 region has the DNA TGTGCCAGCAGCCCGGCGGGCGCTGGCCTCCCGTACGAGCAGTACTTC.

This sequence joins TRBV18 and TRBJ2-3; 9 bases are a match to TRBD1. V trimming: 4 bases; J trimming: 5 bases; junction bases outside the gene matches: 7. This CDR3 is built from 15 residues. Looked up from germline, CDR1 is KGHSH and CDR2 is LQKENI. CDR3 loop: CASSRTGALGDTQYF. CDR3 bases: TGTGCCAGCTCACGGACAGGGGCCCTCGGAGATACGCAGTATTTT.

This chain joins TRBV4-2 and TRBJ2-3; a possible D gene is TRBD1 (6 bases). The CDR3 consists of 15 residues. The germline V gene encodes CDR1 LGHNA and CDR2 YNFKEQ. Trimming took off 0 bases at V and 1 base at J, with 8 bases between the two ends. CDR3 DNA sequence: TGTGCCAGCAGCCAAGAGGACAGAGGCACAGATACGCAGTATTTT. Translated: CASSQEDRGTDTQYF.

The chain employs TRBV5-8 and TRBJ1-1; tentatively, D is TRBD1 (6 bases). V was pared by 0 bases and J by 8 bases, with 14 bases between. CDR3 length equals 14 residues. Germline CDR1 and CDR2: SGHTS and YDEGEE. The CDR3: CASSLGGLGTEAFF. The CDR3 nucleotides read TGTGCCAGCAGCTTGGGGGGGCTGGGGACGGAAGCTTTCTTT.